This is a list of T cell receptor beta chains from one sample in a study of CD8+ T cells in alopecia areata. TCRdb's table, derived via immunoSEQ multiplex PCR, lists solely in-frame clones and lacks some. The data hold fewer than 150,000 clones, with roughly two fifths observed a single time. Source material: CD4+ T cells sorted from blood. These receptors were obtained from a human donor with alopecia areata. Each CDR3 is given without its conserved first and last residue. A D gene is named only where the DNA matches it firmly.

V	J	D	CDR3
TRBV4-3	TRBJ2-5	TRBD2	ASSQGASGGPQETQY
TRBV23-1	TRBJ1-2	TRBD1	ASSHFRDRGAYNYGYT
TRBV29-1	TRBJ1-1	NA	SGGTTVNTEAF
TRBV7-9	TRBJ1-6	TRBD1	ASNIGSGGQDSPLH
TRBV30	TRBJ2-7	TRBD2	AGTSGIHSLGEQY
TRBV5-4	TRBJ2-6	NA	ASSSPGANVLT
TRBV29-1	TRBJ1-4	NA	SVEGGRVGEKLF
TRBV28	TRBJ2-7	NA	ASSTSPLYEQY
TRBV5-1	TRBJ2-1	TRBD1	ASSLWDSSYNEQF
TRBV7-2	TRBJ1-1	TRBD1	ASSLAGQGGTEAF
TRBV29-1	TRBJ1-1	NA	SVAGGVPEAF
TRBV29-1	TRBJ2-7	NA	SVEDGSLYEQY
TRBV7-9	TRBJ2-2	TRBD2	ASSLAGTGELF
TRBV30	TRBJ2-7	NA	ACSQGIYEQY
TRBV29-1	TRBJ1-2	NA	SARTGDYGYT
TRBV18	TRBJ1-2	NA	ASSRIRDNYGYT
TRBV29-1	TRBJ1-1	TRBD1	SVVRDSRRDAEAF
TRBV20-1	TRBJ2-3	NA	SAGSGDTQY
TRBV30	TRBJ2-1	TRBD2	AWRTSPYNEQF
TRBV29-1	TRBJ2-3	TRBD2	SVGGGTSTDTQY
TRBV4-1	TRBJ2-7	TRBD2	ASSQDFGEGLAYEQY
TRBV7-9	TRBJ2-1	NA	ASSFSGMDEQF
TRBV28	TRBJ2-3	TRBD2	ASSLAGGRTDTQY
TRBV7-9	TRBJ2-6	NA	ASSFLQGAVRTGANVLT
TRBV5-6	TRBJ2-1	NA	ASSSTFYNEQF
TRBV11-2	TRBJ2-7	TRBD1	ASSSRTGRSSYEQY
TRBV4-2	TRBJ1-1	TRBD1	ASSQAAGGYTEAF
TRBV4-3	TRBJ2-2	NA	ASSQGIGNTGELF
TRBV7-8	TRBJ2-2	TRBD2	ASSRRLAGGNTGELF
TRBV29-1	TRBJ2-1	NA	SVEGAPLTYNEQF
TRBV28	TRBJ2-7	TRBD2	ASSLLAAPSYEQY
TRBV6-6	TRBJ2-7	TRBD1	ASSSAGTAVYEQY
TRBV7-9	TRBJ2-7	NA	ASSSTGGEQY
TRBV29-1	TRBJ2-5	TRBD2	SVDLSGGFKTQY
TRBV4-1	TRBJ2-2	NA	ASSLGTNTGELF
TRBV5-4	TRBJ1-2	NA	ASSLANRNYGYT
TRBV29-1	TRBJ1-2	TRBD1	SVALRTGGADYGYT
TRBV7-2	TRBJ1-6	TRBD1	ASRPGTGVISPLH
TRBV29-1	TRBJ2-1	TRBD2	SVISGGGYNEQF
TRBV7-9	TRBJ2-7	NA	ASSRRNQNYEQY
TRBV25-1	TRBJ2-5	NA	ASGVWGKTQY
TRBV11-1	TRBJ2-7	NA	ASSLASVTYEQY
TRBV2	TRBJ2-6	TRBD1	ASSADRAGANVLT
TRBV29-1	TRBJ2-7	NA	SVGGHEQY
TRBV5-6	TRBJ2-3	TRBD2	ASSVGDYLHTDTQY
TRBV28	TRBJ2-7	TRBD2	ASRSGAGASREQY
TRBV30	TRBJ2-6	TRBD2	AWTLGGDVLT
TRBV29-1	TRBJ2-1	TRBD2	SVERLAGNNEQF
TRBV28	TRBJ2-7	NA	ASTRTEPAEQY
TRBV12-5	TRBJ2-3	NA	ASGQTGTRGEAQY
TRBV29-1	TRBJ2-6	NA	SVGLTGANVLT
TRBV29-1	TRBJ1-2	TRBD1	SSGGGFGYT
TRBV6-5	TRBJ2-5	NA	ASSYSRLQETQY
TRBV27	TRBJ1-2	NA	ASSFNFDDGYT
TRBV29-1	TRBJ1-1	TRBD1	SVGQVGTEAF
TRBV4-1	TRBJ1-2	NA	ASSHDTHYGYT
TRBV19	TRBJ2-2	NA	ASSTLIRDNTGELF
TRBV7-2	TRBJ1-2	TRBD1	ASSLEGAEYGYT
TRBV29-1	TRBJ1-6	NA	SVSAGGISPLH
TRBV29-1	TRBJ2-1	TRBD2	SAKWGGGLNEQF